The next 15 T cell receptor beta chains were all read from a single sample in a study of T cell responses to AZD1222 COVID-19 vaccine. Sequencing was performed with immunoSEQ multiplex PCR; in TCRdb, only in-frame clones are kept and a portion is missing. The sample carries about 130,000 clones, 85% to 90% recorded once. This specimen consisted of peripheral blood, obtained on day 0 of AZD1222 vaccination. These receptors originate from an adult in good health.

This clone has at least ten counts. The chain recombines TRBV29-1 with TRBJ2-7; the D call may be TRBD1 or TRBD2 (5 bases each). The CDR3 spans 13 residues. V lost 2 bases to trimming and J lost 2 bases, with 10 bases between them. From germline, CDR1 is SQVTM and CDR2 ANQGSEA. The CDR3 loop is CSVESREPYEQYF. The CDR3 DNA follows: TGCAGCGTTGAAAGCAGGGAGCCCTACGAGCAGTACTTC.

The count of this clone is one. The V gene is TRBV28, the J gene TRBJ1-2, with 7 bases aligning to TRBD1. This CDR3 is built from 16 residues. From germline, CDR1 is MDHEN and CDR2 SYDVKM. Trimming at V came to 5 bases and at J to 4 bases, leaving 13 bases not matched to a gene. CDR3 sequence reads: CASSATGTAWSYGYTF. CDR3 coding DNA: TGTGCCAGCAGTGCAACCGGGACAGCATGGAGCTATGGCTACACCTTC.

This chain links TRBV27 with TRBJ2-5; possibly TRBD1 for D (5 bases). Germline V gene lookup returns CDR1 MNHEY and CDR2 SMNVEV (reference sequence). V was cut by 1 base and J by 2 bases, with 11 bases left in between. CDR3 length: 15 amino acids. This CDR3 reads CASSLFQGGQETQYF. DNA for the CDR3: TGTGCCAGCAGTTTATTCCAGGGTGGGCAAGAGACCCAGTACTTC.

Only a few counts were recorded for this clone. J is TRBJ1-1 and V is TRBV13; D is undetermined. The CDR3 is 13 amino acids. Germline V gene sequence: CDR1 PRHDT, CDR2 FYEKMQ (reference sequence). Trimming removed 7 bases at V and 1 base at J, with 10 bases between. The CDR3, as DNA: TGTGCCAGCACAGGAAGGGCGAACACTGAAGCTTTCTTT. Amino acid sequence: CASTGRANTEAFF.

This chain links TRBV28 with TRBJ1-2; 9 bases are shared with TRBD1. This CDR3 contains 14 residues. Trimming took 5 bases from V and 8 from J; bases not matched to a gene: 9. The V gene's germline CDR1 is MDHEN and CDR2 SYDVKM. This CDR3 reads CASSLGTGYSGYTF. CDR3 DNA: TGTGCCAGCAGTCTCGGGACAGGGTATAGCGGCTACACCTTC.

This chain joins TRBV5-4 and TRBJ1-2; D is ambiguous. CDR3 length: 16 residues. Trimming took off 4 bases at V and 4 bases at J, with 20 bases between the two ends. The germline V gene encodes CDR1 SGHNT and CDR2 YYREEE (reference sequence). CDR3 residues: CASSPSNSDATYGYTF. The CDR3 DNA reads TGTGCCAGCAGCCCGTCGAACTCGGACGCGACCTATGGCTACACCTTC. The full variable domain, in which reference TRBV5-4 and TRBJ1-2 provide the parts outside the CDR3, is ETGVTQSPTHLIKTRGQQVTLRCSSQSGHNTVSWYQQALGQGPQFIFQYYREEENGRGNFPPRFSGLQFPNYSSELNVNALELDDSALYLCASSPSNSDATYGYTFGSGTRLTVV.

In this sample, this clone is medium-sized. The chain employs TRBV30 and TRBJ2-7; D may match TRBD1 or TRBD2 (5 bases each). Germline CDR1 GTSNPN, CDR2 SVGIG (reference sequence). This CDR3 is built from 14 residues. The V end lost 5 bases, the J end lost 4 bases, and 18 bases lay between the germline ends. CDR3 loop: CAWRGRVDRYEQYF. The CDR3 DNA follows: TGTGCCTGGCGGGGCCGGGTGGATCGGTACGAGCAGTACTTC.

The chain links TRBV4-3 to TRBJ1-1; 7 nucleotides agree with TRBD1. The length of the CDR3 is 15 residues. Per the germline V gene, CDR1 is LGHNA and CDR2 is YSLEER. Trimming took 4 bases from V and 3 from J; bases not matched to a gene: 8. CDR3 coding DNA: TGCGCCAGCAGCCTCCAGGGGGGGTGGGACACTGAAGCTTTCTTT. Amino acids: CASSLQGGWDTEAFF.

This clone has only a few counts. The V gene is TRBV7-3, the J gene TRBJ2-7, with D hard to call. CDR3 length: 12 residues. Germline CDR1 is SGHTA and CDR2 is FQGTGA. V lost 2 bases and J lost 6, with 8 bases in between. CDR3 in amino acids: CASSLHYREQYF. The CDR3 DNA follows: TGTGCCAGCAGCTTACATTACCGCGAGCAGTACTTC.

The rearrangement uses TRBV12-3 or TRBV12-4 and TRBJ2-7, with 9 bases identical to TRBD1. V trimming: 5 bases; J trimming: 6 bases; junction bases outside the gene matches: 2. The CDR3 has 12 amino acids. CDR3 amino acids: CASSKTGGEQYF. The CDR3 DNA follows: TGTGCCAGCAGTAAGACAGGGGGCGAGCAGTACTTC.

The rearrangement joins TRBV25-1 to TRBJ2-7; 11 bases agree with TRBD1. This CDR3 has 15 residues. Germline CDR1 is MGHDK and CDR2 is SYGVNS. After removal of 5 bases from V and 6 bases from J, the junction contained 9 bases not matched to a gene. CDR3 DNA: TGTGCCAGCAGTAGGGGGGGGACAGGGGGTTTCGAGCAGTACTTC. As protein: CASSRGGTGGFEQYF.

A single count supports this clone. The V gene is TRBV21-1, the J gene TRBJ2-7. TRBV21-1 is classified as a pseudogene. The CDR3 runs 15 residues. The CDR3 reads CASSKVGREQVEQYF. In DNA form, the CDR3 reads TGTGCCAGCAGCAAAGTTGGCAGGGAGCAGGTCGAGCAGTACTTC.

The chain couples TRBV18 to TRBJ1-5; no firm D call. Trimming shortened V by 3 bases and J by 5 bases, and 11 bases separated the two germline ends. The germline gives CDR1 KGHSH, CDR2 LQKENI. This CDR3 has 14 amino acids. The CDR3 sequence is CASSPFQSYQPQHF. The CDR3 nucleotides read TGTGCCAGCTCACCCTTTCAGTCCTATCAGCCCCAGCATTTT.

CDR3 coding DNA: TGCGCCAGCAGCCAAGCTACGGGACTCCCACAAGAGACCCAGTACTTC. The encoded protein is CASSQATGLPQETQYF. The rearrangement links TRBV4-3 to TRBJ2-5; perhaps TRBD2 as D (6 bases). The CDR3 spans 16 residues. Germline-derived CDR1 and CDR2 are LGHNA and YSLEER. V was trimmed by 1 base and J by 2 bases, leaving 14 bases between them.

J is TRBJ1-5 and V is TRBV6-2 or TRBV6-3, with 7 bases identical to TRBD1. After removal of 4 bases from V and 5 bases from J, the junction contained 2 bases not matched to a gene. There are 13 residues in the CDR3. Germline CDR1 MNHEY, CDR2 SVGEGT. In DNA form, the CDR3 reads TGTGCCAGCAGTTTCGACAGGGATCAGCCCCAGCATTTT. Amino acid sequence: CASSFDRDQPQHF.